These 27 T cell receptor beta chains originate from one sample sequenced in a study of vaccination effects on CD4 cells after COVID-19. When about ten days of culture had elapsed, CD4+ T cells were isolated. These receptors lack a known antigen. Only in-frame clones appear in the TCRdb table, and some are missing; sequencing was by immunoSEQ multiplex PCR. The sample has tens of thousands of clones, more than 75% seen once. The sequenced sample was CD4+ T cells from PBMCs cultured without peptide, obtained before COVID-19 vaccination. Receptors were obtained from a human donor who had a prior SARS-CoV-2 infection.

The chain uses TRBV11-3 and TRBJ2-7; D may be TRBD2 (5 bases). Germline V gives CDR1 SGHNT, CDR2 YENEEA. CDR3 length equals 15 residues. With 0 bases removed from V and 4 bases from J, the gap between germline ends came to 13 bases. In DNA form, the CDR3 reads TGTGCCAGCAGCTTAGATGATTCTCGGGATTACGAGCAGTACTTC. It yields the protein CASSLDDSRDYEQYF.

V usage is TRBV27 and J usage is TRBJ2-1; D is perhaps TRBD1 or TRBD2 (5 bases each). Germline loops: CDR1 MNHEY, CDR2 SMNVEV (reference sequence). The CDR3 spans 15 residues. V was cut by 6 bases and J by 5 bases, with 17 bases left in between. The CDR3 DNA reads as TGTGCCAGCAGCCCCCGGGGCACCGAGGACAATGAGCAGTTCTTC. Translated, it gives CASSPRGTEDNEQFF.

On this clone: Other DNA sequences from this sample encode an identical CDR3 as well. The gene calls are TRBV5-1 and TRBJ1-6; no clear D gene. The CDR3 contains 13 residues. Germline CDR1 and CDR2: SGHRS and YFSETQ. V was cut by 0 bases and J by 7 bases, with 5 bases left in between. The CDR3 is CASSLDPNSPLHF. CDR3 nucleotide sequence: TGCGCCAGCAGCTTGGACCCAAATTCACCCCTCCACTTT.

The chain combines TRBV6-5 with TRBJ1-1, with D possibly matching TRBD1 (5 bases). The CDR3 has 16 amino acids. Trimming took off 0 bases at V and 5 bases at J, with 16 bases between the two ends. Germline CDR1 reads MNHEY; CDR2 reads SVGAGI. The CDR3 DNA reads as TGTGCCAGCAGTTACTCGAGACAGAGGAAGGAAACTGAAGCTTTCTTT. This encodes CASSYSRQRKETEAFF.

This chain joins TRBV6-6 and TRBJ1-2; TRBD1 matches at 7 bases. CDR3 length: 13 amino acids. Trimming cost V 5 bases and J 5 bases; bases outside gene matches: 5. Per germline, CDR1 MNHNY and CDR2 SVGAGI (reference sequence). This CDR3 is CASSTDRTYGYTF. In DNA, the CDR3 is TGTGCCAGCAGTACGGACAGGACATATGGCTACACCTTC.

This chain uses TRBV5-1 with TRBJ1-3; D is possibly TRBD1 (6 bases). V lost 4 bases to trimming and J lost 4 bases, with 15 bases between them. Germline CDR1 SGHRS, CDR2 YFSETQ. CDR3 length: 15 amino acids. CDR3 DNA: TGCGCCAGCAGCCCCATAACAGGGACAGGAAACACCATATATTTT. It is translated as CASSPITGTGNTIYF. Full variable domain (missing parts from reference TRBV5-1 and TRBJ1-3): KAGVTQTPRYLIKTRGQQVTLSCSPISGHRSVSWYQQTPGQGLQFLFEYFSETQRNKGNFPGRFSGRQFSNSRSEMNVSTLELGDSALYLCASSPITGTGNTIYFGEGSWLTVV.

This chain connects TRBV30 to TRBJ2-7; 10 bases line up with TRBD1. The CDR3 covers 13 residues. Per germline, CDR1 GTSNPN and CDR2 SVGIG (reference sequence). The J segment lost 11 bases and the V segment lost 1 base, leaving 8 bases of the junction unmatched. DNA for the CDR3: TGTGCCTGGAGTGGGTCGGGACAGGGGCTCGAGTACTTC. It specifies CAWSGSGQGLEYF.

The gene calls are TRBV30 and TRBJ2-7; possible D gene TRBD1, 5 bases. The CDR3 consists of 13 residues. The germline gives CDR1 GTSNPN, CDR2 SVGIG (reference sequence). V lost 2 bases to trimming and J lost 3 bases, with 11 bases between them. CDR3 sequence: CAWSTKGVYEQYF. The CDR3 DNA is TGTGCCTGGAGTACAAAAGGGGTCTACGAGCAGTACTTC.

The table lists this clone with a few counts. The chain recombines TRBV5-4 with TRBJ1-1, with a tentative D call TRBD1 (5 bases). Germline V gene sequence: CDR1 SGHNT, CDR2 YYREEE (reference sequence). The V end was cut by 4 bases, the J end by 4 bases, with 14 bases between. The CDR3 sequence is 14 residues long. The CDR3 is CASSRGGAGTEAFF. DNA of the CDR3: TGTGCCAGCAGCCGGGGAGGGGCGGGCACTGAAGCTTTCTTT.

The chain recombines TRBV5-1 with TRBJ2-1, with TRBD2 identical over 11 bases. The CDR3 consists of 17 residues. The germline V gene has CDR1 SGHRS and CDR2 YFSETQ. Trimming at V came to 7 bases and at J to 1 base, leaving 10 bases not matched to a gene. The CDR3 reads CASQAGSGGASYNEQFF. In nucleotides, the CDR3 is TGCGCCAGCCAGGCCGGTAGCGGGGGGGCTTCCTACAATGAGCAGTTCTTC.

The chain joins TRBV2 to TRBJ1-1, with D perhaps TRBD1 (5 bases). CDR3 length: 14 amino acids. Germline V gene sequence: CDR1 SNHLY, CDR2 FYNNEI. The ends were cut back, 2 bases at V and 0 bases at J, with 7 bases in the middle. The chain's CDR3 is CASSEWGMNTEAFF. Written as DNA, the CDR3 is TGTGCCAGCAGTGAATGGGGGATGAACACTGAAGCTTTCTTT.

This chain connects TRBV28 to TRBJ1-2; the D gene is possibly TRBD1 (5 bases). The CDR3 spans 13 residues. Germline values: CDR1 MDHEN, CDR2 SYDVKM. V was shortened by 7 bases and J by 3 bases, with 12 bases between the two germline ends. In nucleotides, the CDR3 is TGTGCCAGCACCCCTCAGGGATACTATGGCTACACCTTC. Translated: CASTPQGYYGYTF.

This sequence joins TRBV30 and TRBJ2-7; D possibly corresponds to TRBD1 (5 bases). This CDR3 has 12 amino acids. The germline gives CDR1 GTSNPN, CDR2 SVGIG (reference sequence). The V end was cut by 4 bases, the J end by 2 bases, with 9 bases between. CDR3 in DNA: TGTGCCTGGAATGACAGAGCCTACGAGCAGTACTTC. This translates into CAWNDRAYEQYF.

The rearrangement uses TRBV7-8 and TRBJ1-1, with TRBD1 as a possible D gene (5 bases). V lost 2 bases to trimming and J lost 4 bases, with 11 bases between them. Germline CDR1 is SGHVS and CDR2 is FQNEAQ. The CDR3 length is 14 residues. As DNA, the CDR3 is TGTGCCAGCAGCTTATGGGGGTACGGCACTGAAGCTTTCTTT. It encodes CASSLWGYGTEAFF.

V is TRBV7-2 and J is TRBJ1-2, with TRBD1 matching 7 bases. The CDR3 loop spans 17 amino acids. Germline CDR1 reads SGHTA; CDR2 reads FQGNSA. The J segment lost 2 bases and the V segment lost 7 bases, leaving 16 bases of the junction unmatched. Here the CDR3 DNA reads TGTGCCAGCACTTTAGGGCAGGGGGGAACCCCGAACTATGGCTACACCTTC. Residues: CASTLGQGGTPNYGYTF.

This clone was found once. The V gene is TRBV6-5, the J gene TRBJ2-1; 7 bases fit TRBD1. V was pared by 6 bases and J by 0 bases, with 5 bases of the junction left unmatched. Germline lookup yields CDR1 MNHEY and CDR2 SVGAGI. This CDR3 is built from 15 residues. The CDR3 DNA reads TGTGCCAGCAGAGCTACAGGGGCCTCCTACAATGAGCAGTTCTTC. Amino acid sequence: CASRATGASYNEQFF.

V gene TRBV2 combines with J gene TRBJ1-2; no clear D gene. Germline CDR1 reads SNHLY; CDR2 reads FYNNEI. The CDR3 is 16 residues long. V was pared by 6 bases and J by 6 bases, with 23 bases between. In DNA form, the CDR3 reads TGTGCCAGCAGCCACCCACCGGCAGGCGGGCTAAATGGCTACACCTTC. Amino acid sequence: CASSHPPAGGLNGYTF.

This sequence joins TRBV20-1 and TRBJ2-3, with 8 positions matching TRBD2. The CDR3 is 17 residues long. The germline CDR1 and CDR2 sequences are DFQATT and SNEGSKA (reference sequence). J was trimmed by 3 bases and V by 3 bases; bases with no gene match: 14. CDR3 protein: CSASTREGLFWTDTQYF. CDR3 nucleotides: TGCAGTGCTAGTACCCGGGAGGGCCTATTTTGGACAGATACGCAGTATTTT.

V gene TRBV5-8 combines with J gene TRBJ2-7; TRBD1 matches at 7 bases. This CDR3 is 13 amino acids long. Germline V CDR1 and CDR2: SGHTS, YDEGEE. The V segment lost 4 bases and the J segment 11 bases; nucleotides outside the gene matches: 12. In nucleotides, the CDR3 is TGTGCCAGCAGCCTTAGGGACAGACGGCAAGAGTACTTC. The encoded protein is CASSLRDRRQEYF.

The chain carries TRBV30 and TRBJ1-4; maybe TRBD1 (5 bases). The CDR3 is 15 amino acids. Trimming left V 2 bases short and J 4 bases short, with 14 bases between. Germline V gene sequence: CDR1 GTSNPN, CDR2 SVGIG (reference sequence). The CDR3 protein is CAWSSSTAYNEKLFF. DNA of the CDR3: TGTGCCTGGAGTTCTTCGACAGCCTATAATGAAAAACTGTTTTTT.

The rearrangement links TRBV27 to TRBJ1-2; 8 bases are a match to TRBD1. The germline CDR1 and CDR2 sequences are MNHEY and SMNVEV (reference sequence). Trimming cost V 6 bases and J 4 bases; bases outside gene matches: 4. The CDR3 covers 13 residues. The CDR3 DNA reads as TGTGCCAGCAGCAGGACAGGGCCCTATGGCTACACCTTC. It specifies CASSRTGPYGYTF.

This clone occurred once. The rearrangement uses TRBV10-3 and TRBJ1-2, with D possibly TRBD1 on 5 matching bases. The germline CDR1 and CDR2 sequences are ENHRY and SYGVKD. The length of the CDR3 is 16 residues. Trimming left V 7 bases short and J 3 bases short, with 21 bases between. The chain's CDR3 is CAITSGRDFTDYGYTF. The CDR3 DNA reads TGTGCCATCACTTCTGGACGGGACTTTACGGACTATGGCTACACCTTC.

This sequence joins TRBV7-9 and TRBJ2-5, with 10 positions matching TRBD2. This CDR3 region has 17 residues. Per the germline V gene, CDR1 is SEHNR and CDR2 is FQNEAQ (reference sequence). J lost 5 bases, V lost 2 bases, and 11 bases had no gene match. The DNA for the CDR3 is TGTGCCAGCAGCTTACTCGCTAGCGGGAGTGGTGGGGAGACCCAGTACTTC. Its translation: CASSLLASGSGGETQYF.

This sequence joins TRBV18 and TRBJ2-6; D is unclear. There are 13 residues in the CDR3. CDR1 is KGHSH and CDR2 is LQKENI in the germline V gene. Trimming cost V 7 bases and J 1 base, with 5 bases left between them. CDR3 coding DNA: TGTGCCAGCTTGGAGTCTGGGGCCAACGTCCTGACTTTC. This encodes CASLESGANVLTF.

Only a few counts were recorded for this clone. The chain carries TRBV27 and TRBJ2-2; D is perhaps TRBD1 or TRBD2 (6 bases each). Deletions cut 3 bases from V and 3 bases from J, with 17 bases between. This CDR3 is 17 amino acids long. CDR1 and CDR2 (germline): MNHEY, SMNVEV (reference sequence). The CDR3 region has the DNA TGTGCCAGCAGTTTTATGTGGGGGGCAGGCGACACCGGGGAGCTGTTTTTT. Amino acid sequence: CASSFMWGAGDTGELFF.

This chain uses TRBV5-1 with TRBJ2-3; D tentatively reads TRBD1 or TRBD2 (5 bases each). Per germline, CDR1 SGHRS and CDR2 YFSETQ. The CDR3 length is 14 residues. V lost 2 bases, J lost 1 base, and 8 bases lay in between. The CDR3 loop reads CASSFVGGTDTQYF. CDR3 in DNA: TGCGCCAGCAGCTTTGTGGGGGGCACAGATACGCAGTATTTT.

The chain has TRBV2 and TRBJ2-5, with D tentatively TRBD2 (6 bases). Germline CDR1 is SNHLY and CDR2 is FYNNEI. V shed 6 bases and J shed 4 bases, with 9 bases lying between them. CDR3 size: 12 residues. The CDR3 loop reads CASSTGRETQYF. Written as DNA, the CDR3 is TGTGCCAGCAGCACCGGGAGAGAGACCCAGTACTTC.